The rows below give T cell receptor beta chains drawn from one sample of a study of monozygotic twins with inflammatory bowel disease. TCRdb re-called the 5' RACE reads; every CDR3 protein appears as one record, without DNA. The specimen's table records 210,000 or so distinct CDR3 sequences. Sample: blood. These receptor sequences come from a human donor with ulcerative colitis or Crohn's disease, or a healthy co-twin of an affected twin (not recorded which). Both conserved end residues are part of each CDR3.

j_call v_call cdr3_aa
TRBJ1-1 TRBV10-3 CAISLGQPMNTEAFF
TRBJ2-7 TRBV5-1 CASSYQGSDLSYEQYF
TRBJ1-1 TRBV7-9 CASSLDGTGVVNTEAFF
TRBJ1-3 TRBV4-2 CASSQEKGRGAGNTIYF
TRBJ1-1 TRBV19 CARGWQDEAVWDTEAFF
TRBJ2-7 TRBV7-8 CASSLSRITVYEQYF
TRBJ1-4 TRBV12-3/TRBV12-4 CASSLIYGDRGVGGGSARKLFF
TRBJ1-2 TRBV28 CATVRWRRVRNYGYTF
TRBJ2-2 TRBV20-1 CSAITGVSANTGELFF
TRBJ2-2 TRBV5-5 CASSWDLTPPGELFF
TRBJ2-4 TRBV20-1 CSASPQGKNIQYF
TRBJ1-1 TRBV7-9 CASSFETGGTEAFF
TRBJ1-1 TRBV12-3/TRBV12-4 CASSWVGGADTEAFF